Here is one T cell receptor beta chain with its context. Its antigen is as yet unknown. This entry comes from a study of shared clonotypes between healthy human individuals. About the study: Researchers drew samples from two women and a few men aged 18 to 49. Used for every donor were three CD4 naive, three CD4 memory, two CD8 naive and one CD8 memory plate.

Genomic DNA belonging to each subset was distributed in equal measure over several immunoSEQ plates. The data were produced by immunoSEQ multiplex PCR, yet TCRdb's version contains in-frame clones alone and is incomplete. The sample has roughly 1 million clones; around 78% are singletons. Study observations and caveats: Larger richness was generally estimated for naive than memory subsets.

In germline, CDR1 is SGHVS, CDR2 FQNEAQ. Between the trimmed V and J ends, which lost 5 bases and 3 bases, there was a span of 20 bases. The CDR3 covers 17 residues. The sample comprised memory CD4+ T cells from PBMCs. Subset denoted: CD45RA-negative fraction. The chain couples TRBV7-8 to TRBJ1-5; the D gene is possibly TRBD1 (5 bases). This TCR was sampled from a man younger than 30 in good health. Some clones in this sample may be carry-over from other donors' samples. The CDR3 protein is CASSPNPDRRYNQPQHF. Written as DNA, the CDR3 is TGTGCCAGCAGCCCTAACCCCGACAGACGATACAATCAGCCCCAGCATTTT.